The rows below give T cell receptor beta chains drawn from one sample of a study of blood T cell repertoires in COVID-19. The protocol was immunoSEQ multiplex PCR, while the TCRdb copy is restricted to in-frame clones and leaves out a portion. Here the sample spans 270,000 or so clones, about 80% being singletons. The material sequenced was PBMCs or T cells enriched from blood (not recorded which). These receptors all come from a middle-aged man who had recovered from COVID-19. Each CDR3 is given with its conserved first and last residue. Each record gives: J gene, D gene, clone size, V gene, CDR3 DNA, CDR3 protein. D genes are given only for firm matches. Where a row states a size, it is once, few, many or the class of an expanded clone; other rows omit it.

TRBJ2-3 | . | . | TRBV7-3 | TGTGCCAGCAGCCTTGGATTGTCGGGAGATACGCAGTATTTT | CASSLGLSGDTQYF
TRBJ2-7 | . | . | TRBV4-2 | TGTGCCAGCAGCCAAGATACCGGGTTTTACGAGCAGTACTTC | CASSQDTGFYEQYF
TRBJ2-1 | . | . | TRBV9 | TGTGCCAGCAGCGTAGACGGGAGTAGGGATGAGCAGTTCTTC | CASSVDGSRDEQFF
TRBJ1-1 | . | . | TRBV30 | TGTGCCTGGAGTCGGCGGGGGGCCATGAACACTGAAGCTTTCTTT | CAWSRRGAMNTEAFF
TRBJ1-2 | TRBD1 | few | TRBV19 | TGTGCCAGTAGGGAGGGACAGCGGAACTATGGCTACACCTTC | CASREGQRNYGYTF
TRBJ2-3 | TRBD2 | few | TRBV5-1 | TGCGCCAGCAGCTTGGGAGGTAGCCGGGGGGGTCGCACAGATACGCAGTATTTT | CASSLGGSRGGRTDTQYF
TRBJ2-7 | TRBD1 | many | TRBV10-2 | TGCGCCAGCAGCACAGGGGTGTACGAGCAGTACTTC | CASSTGVYEQYF
TRBJ2-3 | . | . | TRBV3-1/TRBV3-2 | TGTGCCAGCAGCCACAGCGGATTTACAGATACGCAGTATTTT | CASSHSGFTDTQYF
TRBJ2-5 | TRBD2 | . | TRBV13 | TGTGCCAGCAGCCTACTCCCCTCTGGGTGGGAGGGCCAAGAGACCCAGTACTTC | CASSLLPSGWEGQETQYF
TRBJ2-2 | . | . | TRBV10-3 | TGTGCCACCCATGACACCGGGGAGCTGTTTTTT | CATHDTGELFF
TRBJ2-4 | TRBD1 | . | TRBV4-1 | TGCGCCAGCAGCCAAGAATCCCAGGGGGTAGCCAAAAACATTCAGTACTTC | CASSQESQGVAKNIQYF
TRBJ2-3 | TRBD1 | once | TRBV7-3 | TGTGCCAGCAGCTTATCGAGGGGGCGTACAGATACGCAGTATTTT | CASSLSRGRTDTQYF
TRBJ2-1 | TRBD2 | . | TRBV5-1 | TGCGCCAGCAGCCTGGGACTAGCGGCTGTGTCCTACAATGAGCAGTTCTTC | CASSLGLAAVSYNEQFF
TRBJ2-7 | TRBD1 | . | TRBV28 | TGTGCCAGCAGCTTTAGTGGGACAGGGTCCCACGAGCAGTACTTC | CASSFSGTGSHEQYF
TRBJ2-5 | . | . | TRBV11-3 | TGTGCCAGCAGCGAAGGCACAGGGATGGAGACCCAGTACTTC | CASSEGTGMETQYF
TRBJ2-1 | . | . | TRBV6-5 | TGTGCCAGCACCCCTCTAGCAGAGCAGTTCTTC | CASTPLAEQFF
TRBJ2-5 | . | . | TRBV3-1/TRBV3-2 | TGTGCCAGCAGCCACGGGACAAATCAAGAGACCCAGTACTTC | CASSHGTNQETQYF
TRBJ2-1 | TRBD2 | few | TRBV7-9 | TGTGCCAGCAGCTTAGATCGACTAGCGGGAGGCTCCTACAATGAGCAGTTCTTC | CASSLDRLAGGSYNEQFF
TRBJ2-1 | TRBD2 | . | TRBV29-1 | TGCAGCGTTGAAGCTGGGGGGGGGACTAGCGCGAATGAGCAGTTCTTC | CSVEAGGGTSANEQFF
TRBJ1-3 | . | . | TRBV3-1/TRBV3-2 | TGTGCCAGCAGCCACCTCTTCGAGGGAAACACCATATATTTT | CASSHLFEGNTIYF
TRBJ2-5 | . | . | TRBV7-9 | TGTGCCAGCAGCCTCGGAACAAGGAGAGAGACCCAGTACTTC | CASSLGTRRETQYF
TRBJ2-5 | TRBD2 | . | TRBV6-2/TRBV6-3 | TGTGCCAGCAGTTACTTAGCGGGAGTAGGAGAGACCCAGTACTTC | CASSYLAGVGETQYF
TRBJ1-1 | . | . | TRBV11-1 | TGTGCCAGCAGCTTAGTAGTGAACACTGAAGCTTTCTTT | CASSLVVNTEAFF
TRBJ2-7 | . | once | TRBV28 | TGTGCCAGCAGTTTAACTCAGGCCGGGGTAACAGACTACGAGCAGTACTTC | CASSLTQAGVTDYEQYF
TRBJ1-5 | TRBD1 | once | TRBV2 | TGTGCCAGCACCGCCGGGGACAGGGGGAATCAGCCCCAGCATTTT | CASTAGDRGNQPQHF
TRBJ1-5 | . | . | TRBV28 | TGTGCCAGCAGTTTCGGACTGAAATACAATCAGCCCCAGCATTTT | CASSFGLKYNQPQHF
TRBJ2-7 | TRBD2 | once | TRBV6-6 | TGTGCCAGCACCCCTTTTCGGGAGGGCTACGAGCAGTACTTC | CASTPFREGYEQYF
TRBJ1-2 | . | . | TRBV10-3 | TGTGCCATCAGTGAGGACAGGACCACTGATGGCTACACCTTC | CAISEDRTTDGYTF
TRBJ1-3 | TRBD1 | once | TRBV7-9 | TGTGCCAGCAGCCGGGACAGGGGGCGACTCTCTGGAAACACCATATATTTT | CASSRDRGRLSGNTIYF
TRBJ1-5 | . | . | TRBV6-6 | TGTGCCAGCAGTTACCCGGACAGTTATAGCAATCAGCCCCAGCATTTT | CASSYPDSYSNQPQHF
TRBJ1-6 | . | . | TRBV6-5 | TGTGCCACCAACACCGGGGGGAATCGTTCACCCCTCCACTTT | CATNTGGNRSPLHF
TRBJ2-5 | . | . | TRBV2 | TGTGCCAGCAGTGAACATCAGGGGGGCACCCAAGAGACCCAGTACTTC | CASSEHQGGTQETQYF
TRBJ2-1 | TRBD2 | . | TRBV2 | TGTGCCAGCAGCGGCAGACTAGCGGGCGTCCACAATGAGCAGTTCTTC | CASSGRLAGVHNEQFF
TRBJ1-1 | . | . | TRBV29-1 | TGCAGCGTTGAGGGGGCAGGGGTAGTCTCTGAAGCTTTCTTT | CSVEGAGVVSEAFF
TRBJ1-4 | . | . | TRBV19 | TGTGCCAGTAGTATCCAACAGGCTACTAAACTGTTTTTT | CASSIQQATKLFF
TRBJ2-1 | TRBD1 | . | TRBV18 | TGTGCCAGCTCACCACGGGGACAGGGCGGTGAGCAGTTCTTC | CASSPRGQGGEQFF
TRBJ2-3 | TRBD2 | . | TRBV28 | TGTGCCAGCAACCTCCTAGCGGGAGATGCGGCTACGCAGTATTTT | CASNLLAGDAATQYF
TRBJ1-3 | . | . | TRBV2 | TGTGCCAGCAGTAACCGGGAGCTGAGATCTGGAAACACCATATATTTT | CASSNRELRSGNTIYF
TRBJ2-3 | . | . | TRBV27 | TGTGCCAGCAGTCCAAATCTCGGGACAAGAGACACAGATACGCAGTATTTT | CASSPNLGTRDTDTQYF
TRBJ1-2 | TRBD1 | . | TRBV9 | TGTGCCAGCAGCCCACATGAGACAGGGGAGACCTATGGCTACACCTTC | CASSPHETGETYGYTF
TRBJ2-2 | TRBD2 | . | TRBV11-2 | TGTGCCAGCAGCAATAGCGGGGTCCTGAACACCGGGGAGCTGTTTTTT | CASSNSGVLNTGELFF
TRBJ1-1 | TRBD1 | . | TRBV12-5 | TGTGCTAGTGGTTTGGGGGACAGGGGGAACACTGAAGCTTTCTTT | CASGLGDRGNTEAFF
TRBJ2-1 | TRBD2 | once | TRBV19 | TGTGCCAGTAGTGCTACGACTAGCGGGAAATACAATGAGCAGTTCTTC | CASSATTSGKYNEQFF
TRBJ2-5 | . | . | TRBV7-3 | TGTGCCAGCAGCTCTACCAGGGGAGAGACCCAGTACTTC | CASSSTRGETQYF
TRBJ2-2 | TRBD1 | . | TRBV19 | TGTGCCAGTAGCTCGGACAGGGGGTTTATCGGGGAGCTGTTTTTT | CASSSDRGFIGELFF
TRBJ1-1 | . | . | TRBV19 | TGTGCCAGTGGCAAAGGGAGGAACACTGAAGCTTTCTTT | CASGKGRNTEAFF
TRBJ2-2 | TRBD2 | . | TRBV4-1 | TGCGCCAGCAGCCGACCTACGGGACTAGCGGGAGCGAACACCGGGGAGCTGTTTTTT | CASSRPTGLAGANTGELFF
TRBJ2-3 | . | . | TRBV19 | TGTGCCAGTAGTATGAGAGGGAGGCCCAGCACAGATACGCAGTATTTT | CASSMRGRPSTDTQYF
TRBJ2-1 | TRBD2 | . | TRBV12-3/TRBV12-4 | TGTGCCAGCAGTTTTCGGGGGGGCGATGAGCAGTTCTTC | CASSFRGGDEQFF
TRBJ2-1 | . | . | TRBV7-2 | TGTGCCAGCAGCTTACCCGGGAAGCCCTACAATGAGCAGTTCTTC | CASSLPGKPYNEQFF
TRBJ1-2 | . | once | TRBV30 | TGTGCCTACCTACTCCACAGGGTAGCTAACTATGGCTACACCTTC | CAYLLHRVANYGYTF
TRBJ2-3 | . | . | TRBV2 | TGTGCCAGCACCCCACAGGGCAATTCGTTGAATACGCAGTATTTT | CASTPQGNSLNTQYF
TRBJ2-7 | TRBD2 | few | TRBV29-1 | TGCAGCGTTTACACCGGGACTAGTAGCGACGAGCAGTACTTC | CSVYTGTSSDEQYF
TRBJ1-5 | . | . | TRBV28 | TGTGCCATATCCCCGGGAAGCAATCAGCCCCAGCATTTT | CAISPGSNQPQHF
TRBJ1-5 | . | . | TRBV28 | TGTGCCAGCAGTTTATTTACACAGGTTAGGTCCAATCAGCCCCAGCATTTT | CASSLFTQVRSNQPQHF
TRBJ2-1 | TRBD2 | . | TRBV4-1 | TGCGCCAGCAGCCTGACTAGCGGAGCCTACAATGAGCAGTTCTTC | CASSLTSGAYNEQFF
TRBJ2-7 | TRBD1 | once | TRBV11-2 | TGTGCCAGCAGCAGGGGTACGGGACAGGGCTACGAGCAGTACTTC | CASSRGTGQGYEQYF
TRBJ2-6 | TRBD1 | . | TRBV9 | TGTGCCAGCAGCGTGACAGGGTCGGGGGCCAACGTCCTGACTTTC | CASSVTGSGANVLTF
TRBJ2-3 | TRBD2 | . | TRBV7-3 | TGTGCCAGCAGCCGAGGGACTAGCGGGAGGAGAGGAGATACGCAGTATTTT | CASSRGTSGRRGDTQYF
TRBJ2-5 | . | . | TRBV28 | TGTGCCAGCAAACTCCTCGTCGCGGCTGGCACCCAGTACTTC | CASKLLVAAGTQYF